This TCR beta chain appears in the sequencing data of a study of OX40 agonist ivuxolimab in advanced cancers. Study-wide points: Clonal expansion from baseline to week 6 occurred in both CD4+ and CD8+ T cells. In CD8+ T cells, expanded clones were on average more numerous than in CD4+.

Assay used: immunoSEQ multiplex PCR; TCRdb lists only in-frame clones, some missing. In the table there are over 14,000 clones, about 80% of which are singletons. This clone is classed as medium-sized. What it binds is not known. With V trimmed by 1 base and J by 4 bases, 6 bases remained unmatched. The CDR3 is made up of 16 amino acids. The V gene's germline CDR1 is MGHRA and CDR2 YSYEKL. The sequenced sample was CD4+ or CD8+ T cells sorted from blood, obtained in a trial of the OX40 agonist ivuxolimab. The TCR was taken from an adult with an advanced solid tumor such as melanoma, head and neck, liver or kidney cancer. The chain carries TRBV4-1 and TRBJ2-7; 11 bases are a match to TRBD2. This CDR3 is CASSQGTSGLLYEQYF. In nucleotides, the CDR3 is TGCGCCAGCAGCCAAGGGACTAGCGGGCTCTTATACGAGCAGTACTTC.